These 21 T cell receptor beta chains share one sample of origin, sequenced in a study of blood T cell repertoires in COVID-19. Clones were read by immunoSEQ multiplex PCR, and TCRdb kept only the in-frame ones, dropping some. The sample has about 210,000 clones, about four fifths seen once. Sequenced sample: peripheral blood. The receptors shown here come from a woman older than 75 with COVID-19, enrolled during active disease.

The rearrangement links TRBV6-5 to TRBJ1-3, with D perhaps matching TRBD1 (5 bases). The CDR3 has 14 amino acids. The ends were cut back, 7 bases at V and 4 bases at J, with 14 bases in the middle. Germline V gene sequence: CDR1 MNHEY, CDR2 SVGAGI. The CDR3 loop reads CASTPGGGGNTIYF. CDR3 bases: TGTGCCAGCACCCCCGGGGGGGGAGGAAACACCATATATTTT.

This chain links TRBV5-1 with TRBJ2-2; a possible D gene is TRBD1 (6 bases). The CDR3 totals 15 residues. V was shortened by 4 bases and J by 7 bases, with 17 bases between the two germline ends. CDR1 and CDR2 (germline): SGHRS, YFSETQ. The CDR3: CASSVGSGAVGELFF. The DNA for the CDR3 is TGCGCCAGCAGCGTGGGTTCAGGGGCGGTCGGGGAGCTGTTTTTT.

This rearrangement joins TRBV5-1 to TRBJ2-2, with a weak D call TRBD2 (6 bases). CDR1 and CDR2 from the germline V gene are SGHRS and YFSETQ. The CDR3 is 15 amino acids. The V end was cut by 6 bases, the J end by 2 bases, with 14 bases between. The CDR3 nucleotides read TGCGCCAGCATGACCACGGGGGACAACACCGGGGAGCTGTTTTTT. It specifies CASMTTGDNTGELFF. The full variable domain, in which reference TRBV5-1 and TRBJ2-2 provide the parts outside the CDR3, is KAGVTQTPRYLIKTRGQQVTLSCSPISGHRSVSWYQQTPGQGLQFLFEYFSETQRNKGNFPGRFSGRQFSNSRSEMNVSTLELGDSALYLCASMTTGDNTGELFFGEGSRLTVL.

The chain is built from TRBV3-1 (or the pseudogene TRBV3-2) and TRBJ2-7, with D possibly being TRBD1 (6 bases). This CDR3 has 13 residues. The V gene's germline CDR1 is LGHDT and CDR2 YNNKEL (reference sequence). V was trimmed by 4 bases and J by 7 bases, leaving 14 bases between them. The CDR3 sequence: CASSPEEGGEQYF. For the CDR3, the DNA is TGTGCCAGCAGCCCCGAGGAAGGGGGTGAGCAGTACTTC.

The CDR3 spells CASHSSSYNEQFF. In nucleotides, the CDR3 is TGTGCCAGCCACAGTTCGTCCTACAATGAGCAGTTCTTC. The V and J genes are TRBV6-5 and TRBJ2-1; D remains ambiguous. V lost 8 bases and J 1 base, leaving 9 bases between the germline ends. The CDR3 consists of 13 residues. CDR1 and CDR2 from the germline V gene are MNHEY and SVGAGI.

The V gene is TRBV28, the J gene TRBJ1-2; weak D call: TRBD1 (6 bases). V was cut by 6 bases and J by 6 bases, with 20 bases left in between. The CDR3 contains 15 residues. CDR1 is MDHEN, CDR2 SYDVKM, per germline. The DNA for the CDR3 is TGTGCCAGCAGCATGCGGGGGCGCGGGGGTGATGGCTACACCTTC. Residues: CASSMRGRGGDGYTF.

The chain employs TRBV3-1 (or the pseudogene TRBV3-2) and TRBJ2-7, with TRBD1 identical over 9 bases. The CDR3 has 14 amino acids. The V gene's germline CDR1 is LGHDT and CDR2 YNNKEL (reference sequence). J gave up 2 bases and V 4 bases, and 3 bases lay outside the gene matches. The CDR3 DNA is TGTGCCAGCAGCCCCGGGACAGGGCCCTACGAGCAGTACTTC. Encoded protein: CASSPGTGPYEQYF.

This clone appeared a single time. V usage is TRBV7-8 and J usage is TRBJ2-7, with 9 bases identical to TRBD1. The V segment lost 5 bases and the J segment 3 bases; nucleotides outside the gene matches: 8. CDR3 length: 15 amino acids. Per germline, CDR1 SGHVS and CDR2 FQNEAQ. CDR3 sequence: CASSIGTGSLYEQYF. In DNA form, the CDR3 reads TGTGCCAGCAGCATCGGGACAGGGAGTCTCTACGAGCAGTACTTC.

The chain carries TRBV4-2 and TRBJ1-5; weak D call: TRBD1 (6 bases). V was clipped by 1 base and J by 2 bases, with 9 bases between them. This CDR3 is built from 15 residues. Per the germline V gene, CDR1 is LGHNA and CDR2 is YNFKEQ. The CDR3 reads CASSQVKGGNQPQHF. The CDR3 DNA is TGTGCCAGCAGCCAAGTTAAGGGGGGCAATCAGCCCCAGCATTTT.

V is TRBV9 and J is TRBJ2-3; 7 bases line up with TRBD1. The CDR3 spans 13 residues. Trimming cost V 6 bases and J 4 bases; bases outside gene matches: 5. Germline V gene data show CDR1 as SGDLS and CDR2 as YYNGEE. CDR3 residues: CASTRTGADTQYF. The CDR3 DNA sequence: TGTGCCAGCACCCGAACAGGGGCAGATACGCAGTATTTT.

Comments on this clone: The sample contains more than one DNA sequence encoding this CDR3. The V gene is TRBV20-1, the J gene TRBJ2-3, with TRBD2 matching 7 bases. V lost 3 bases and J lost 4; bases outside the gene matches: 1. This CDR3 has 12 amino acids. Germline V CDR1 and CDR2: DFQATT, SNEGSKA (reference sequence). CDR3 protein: CSASTSADTQYF. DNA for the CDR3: TGCAGTGCTAGTACTAGCGCAGATACGCAGTATTTT.

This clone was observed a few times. The CDR3 bases are TGCGCCAGCAGCCAAACAGGGCAAGTCCGTAGCAATCAGCCCCAGCATTTT. Encoded protein: CASSQTGQVRSNQPQHF. The chain joins TRBV4-1 to TRBJ1-5; tentatively, D is TRBD1 (6 bases). The germline V and J ends were trimmed by 2 bases and 0 bases, with 14 bases remaining between them. The CDR3 spans 17 residues. Germline V lookup: CDR1 MGHRA, CDR2 YSYEKL.

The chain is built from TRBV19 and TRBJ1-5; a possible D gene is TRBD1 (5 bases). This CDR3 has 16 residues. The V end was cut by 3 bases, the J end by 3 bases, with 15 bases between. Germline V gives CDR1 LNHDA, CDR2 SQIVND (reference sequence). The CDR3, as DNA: TGTGCCAGTAGTATTGGTATGGGGGGACCCAATCAGCCCCAGCATTTT. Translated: CASSIGMGGPNQPQHF.

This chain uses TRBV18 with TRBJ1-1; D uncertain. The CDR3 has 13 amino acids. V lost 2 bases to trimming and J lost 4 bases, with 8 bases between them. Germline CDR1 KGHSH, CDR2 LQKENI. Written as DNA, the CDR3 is TGTGCCAGCTCACCAATCCTAACCACTGAAGCTTTCTTT. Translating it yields CASSPILTTEAFF.

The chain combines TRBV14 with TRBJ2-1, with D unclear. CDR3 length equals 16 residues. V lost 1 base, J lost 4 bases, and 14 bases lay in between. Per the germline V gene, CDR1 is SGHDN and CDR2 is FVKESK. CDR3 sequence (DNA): TGTGCCAGCAGCCAAGTGCTCAGCGCCGTATACAATGAGCAGTTCTTC. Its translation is CASSQVLSAVYNEQFF. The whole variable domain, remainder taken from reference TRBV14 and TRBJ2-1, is EAGVTQFPSHSVIEKGQTVTLRCDPISGHDNLYWYRRVMGKEIKFLLHFVKESKQDESGMPNNRFLAERTGGTYSTLKVQPAELEDSGVYFCASSQVLSAVYNEQFFGPGTRLTVL.

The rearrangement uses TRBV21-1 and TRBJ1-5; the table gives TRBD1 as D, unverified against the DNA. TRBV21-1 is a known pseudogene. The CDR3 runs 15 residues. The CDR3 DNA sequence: TGTGCCAGCAGCGTACAGGGGACGCGCAATCAGCCCCAGCATTTT. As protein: CASSVQGTRNQPQHF.

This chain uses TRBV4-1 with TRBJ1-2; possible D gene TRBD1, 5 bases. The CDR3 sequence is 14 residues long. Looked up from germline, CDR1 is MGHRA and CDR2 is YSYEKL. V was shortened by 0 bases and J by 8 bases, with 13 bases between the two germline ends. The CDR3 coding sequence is TGCGCCAGCAGCCAAGATCGGGGGATGAGGGGCTACACCTTC. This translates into CASSQDRGMRGYTF.

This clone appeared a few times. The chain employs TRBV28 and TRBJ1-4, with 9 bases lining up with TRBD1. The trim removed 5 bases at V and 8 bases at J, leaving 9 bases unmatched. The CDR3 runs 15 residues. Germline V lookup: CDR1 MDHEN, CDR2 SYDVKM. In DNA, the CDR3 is TGTGCCAGCAGTATACCGGGACAGGGTAGGGAAAAACTGTTTTTT. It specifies CASSIPGQGREKLFF. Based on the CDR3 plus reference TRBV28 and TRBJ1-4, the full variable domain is DVKVTQSSRYLVKRTGEKVFLECVQDMDHENMFWYRQDPGLGLRLIYFSYDVKMKEKGDIPEGYSVSREKKERFSLILESASTNQTSMYLCASSIPGQGREKLFFGSGTQLSVL.

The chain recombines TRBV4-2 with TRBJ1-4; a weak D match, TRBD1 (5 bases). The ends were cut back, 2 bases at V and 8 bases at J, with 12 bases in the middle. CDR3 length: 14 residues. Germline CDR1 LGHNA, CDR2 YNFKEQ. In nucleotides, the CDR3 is TGTGCCAGCAGCCAACAGGGTAAGGGAGAAAAACTGTTTTTT. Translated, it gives CASSQQGKGEKLFF.

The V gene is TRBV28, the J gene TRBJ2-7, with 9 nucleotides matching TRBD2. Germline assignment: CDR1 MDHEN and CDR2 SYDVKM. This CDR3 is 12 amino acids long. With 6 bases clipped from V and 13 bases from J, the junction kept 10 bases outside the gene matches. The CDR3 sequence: CASSPRLAGDYF. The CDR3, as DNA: TGTGCCAGCAGCCCTAGATTAGCGGGAGACTACTTC.

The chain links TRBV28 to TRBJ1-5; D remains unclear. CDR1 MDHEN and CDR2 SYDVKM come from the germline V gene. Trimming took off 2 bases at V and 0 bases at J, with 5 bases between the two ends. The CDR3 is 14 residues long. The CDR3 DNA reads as TGTGCCAGCAGTTTACCCAATAGCAATCAGCCCCAGCATTTT. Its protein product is CASSLPNSNQPQHF.